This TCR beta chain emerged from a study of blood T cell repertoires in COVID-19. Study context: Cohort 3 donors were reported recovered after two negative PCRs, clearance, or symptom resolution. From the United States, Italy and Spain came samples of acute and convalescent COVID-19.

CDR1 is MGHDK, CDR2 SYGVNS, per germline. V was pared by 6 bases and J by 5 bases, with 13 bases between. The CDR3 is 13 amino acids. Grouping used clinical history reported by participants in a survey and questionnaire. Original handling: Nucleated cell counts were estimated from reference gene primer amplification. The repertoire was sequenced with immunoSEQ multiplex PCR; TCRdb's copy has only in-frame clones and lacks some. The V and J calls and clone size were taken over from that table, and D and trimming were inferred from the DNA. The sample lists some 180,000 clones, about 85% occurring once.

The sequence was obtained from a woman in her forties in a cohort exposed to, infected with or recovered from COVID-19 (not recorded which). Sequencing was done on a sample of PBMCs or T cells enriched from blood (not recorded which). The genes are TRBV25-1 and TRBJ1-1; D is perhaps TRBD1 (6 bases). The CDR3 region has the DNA TGTGCCAGCAGGAGGGGGGGGCTGACTGAAGCTTTCTTT. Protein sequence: CASRRGGLTEAFF.